The 29 T cell receptor beta chains given below trace back to one sample, sequenced in a study of graft-versus-host responses after intestinal transplantation. TCRdb's table, derived via immunoSEQ multiplex PCR, lists solely in-frame clones and lacks some. The repertoire holds around 1,200 clones, with under 80% as singletons. Processing released intraepithelial and lamina propria lymphocytes from the graft tissue. The sample here was ileum tissue, taken approximately 250 days after intestinal transplantation. The origin of the receptors is a human patient who received an intestinal transplant, so some T cells may come from the graft donor.

This chain links TRBV28 with TRBJ1-2; D might be TRBD1 (5 bases). Germline assignment: CDR1 MDHEN and CDR2 SYDVKM. This CDR3 has 14 amino acids. V lost 5 bases, J lost 8 bases, and 18 bases lay in between. DNA for the CDR3: TGTGCCAGCAGTGGGCCAGGGTATTCTTGGGGCTACACCTTC. Its translation: CASSGPGYSWGYTF.

This clone was detected a few times. The J gene is TRBJ2-1, the V gene TRBV6-1; D may match TRBD1 or TRBD2 (5 bases each). The CDR3 extends over 11 amino acids. The ends were cut back, 10 bases at V and 3 bases at J, with 7 bases in the middle. Germline V gives CDR1 MNHNS, CDR2 SASEGT. The CDR3 coding sequence is TGTGCCACGGGGCACTACAATGAGCAGTTCTTC. Translating gives CATGHYNEQFF.

This rearrangement joins TRBV29-1 to TRBJ2-1; 13 bases match TRBD2. V was clipped by 4 bases and J by 8 bases; unmatched bases: 2. The CDR3 spans 13 residues. CDR1 and CDR2 from the germline V gene are SQVTM and ANQGSEA. CDR3 DNA sequence: TGCAGCGTTGGGACTAGCGGGAGTTATGAGCAGTTCTTC. Amino acid sequence: CSVGTSGSYEQFF.

This sequence joins TRBV28 and TRBJ1-2; D not resolved. The ends were cut back, 7 bases at V and 4 bases at J, with 19 bases in the middle. CDR1 is MDHEN, CDR2 SYDVKM, per germline. CDR3 length equals 15 residues. The CDR3 here is CASIDTVGNPYGYTF. DNA of the CDR3: TGTGCCAGCATTGATACCGTGGGGAATCCCTATGGCTACACCTTC.

The chain couples TRBV19 to TRBJ2-1; no clear D. The ends were cut back, 0 bases at V and 6 bases at J, with 15 bases in the middle. The CDR3 has 16 amino acids. Per germline, CDR1 LNHDA and CDR2 SQIVND (reference sequence). The CDR3 here is CASSIDRTGNGNEQFF. Written as DNA, the CDR3 is TGTGCCAGTAGTATAGATCGTACTGGAAACGGCAATGAGCAGTTCTTC.

This chain uses TRBV7-7 with TRBJ2-7, with D possibly TRBD2 on 6 matching bases. V was pared by 5 bases and J by 3 bases, with 17 bases between. CDR3 size: 15 residues. Per the germline V gene, CDR1 is SSHAT and CDR2 is FNYEAQ (reference sequence). The CDR3 reads CASSAQPGTFYEQYF. In DNA, the CDR3 is TGTGCCAGCAGCGCCCAGCCAGGGACTTTCTACGAGCAGTACTTC.

This clone showed up just once. The chain combines TRBV2 with TRBJ2-2; the D call may be TRBD1 or TRBD2 (5 bases each). Trimming removed 9 bases at V and 0 bases at J, with 11 bases between. The CDR3 is 14 amino acids. Germline V CDR1 and CDR2: SNHLY, FYNNEI. This CDR3 reads CASTGTANTGELFF. The CDR3 nucleotides are TGTGCCAGTACCGGGACCGCGAACACCGGGGAGCTGTTTTTT.

This chain joins TRBV6-9 and TRBJ2-7, with TRBD1 matching over 7 bases. Germline V CDR1 and CDR2: MNHGY, SVAAGI. The CDR3 loop spans 13 amino acids. V trimming: 6 bases; J trimming: 2 bases; junction bases outside the gene matches: 4. The CDR3 DNA follows: TGTGCCAGCAGACCTGGGACAGCCTACGAGCAGTACTTC. It yields the protein CASRPGTAYEQYF.

The J gene is TRBJ2-7, the V gene TRBV12-2; the table's D call, TRBD2, has no DNA check behind it. TRBV12-2 constitutes a pseudogene. The CDR3 runs to 17 residues. In nucleotides, the CDR3 is TGTGCAAGTCGCTTAGCCCAAGGGACTAGCGGTTCCTACGAGCAGTACTTC. This sequence encodes CASRLAQGTSGSYEQYF.

This clone was recorded a few times. For the CDR3, the DNA is TGTGCCAGCAGCGGTGGGATAGGGTATGAGCAGTTCTTC. This encodes CASSGGIGYEQFF. The V and J genes are TRBV5-4 and TRBJ2-1; D not resolved. The CDR3 consists of 13 residues. The V end was cut by 4 bases, the J end by 8 bases, with 13 bases between. Germline CDR1 is SGHNT and CDR2 is YYREEE (reference sequence).

Only a few counts were recorded for this clone. V is TRBV13 and J is TRBJ2-7; 7 bases are a match to TRBD2. Germline assignment: CDR1 PRHDT and CDR2 FYEKMQ (reference sequence). V was clipped by 3 bases and J by 0 bases; unmatched bases: 5. The CDR3 runs 15 residues. CDR3 sequence: CASSFTSASSYEQYF. The CDR3 DNA follows: TGTGCCAGCAGCTTCACTAGCGCGTCCTCCTACGAGCAGTACTTC.

This chain joins TRBV9 and TRBJ2-1; D gene unclear. The CDR3 is 13 residues long. Trimming removed 4 bases from V and 0 bases from J, with 5 bases in between. The germline V gene encodes CDR1 SGDLS and CDR2 YYNGEE. The CDR3 coding sequence is TGTGCCAGCAGCTTAAGCTCCTACAATGAGCAGTTCTTC. As protein: CASSLSSYNEQFF.

This clone occurred a few times. The genes are TRBV12-5 and TRBJ2-2, with unresolved D. CDR1 and CDR2 (germline): LGHNT, FRNRAP. V dropped 3 bases and J dropped 6 bases, with 5 bases sitting between them. This CDR3 is built from 12 residues. The CDR3 loop is CASGFGPGELFF. The CDR3 bases are TGTGCTAGTGGTTTTGGACCCGGGGAGCTGTTTTTT.

The chain links TRBV28 to TRBJ2-7; D uncertain. V lost 6 bases and J 0 bases, leaving 15 bases between the germline ends. The germline V gene encodes CDR1 MDHEN and CDR2 SYDVKM. This CDR3 is built from 15 residues. Here the CDR3 reads CASSTIQRSSYEQYF. The DNA for the CDR3 is TGTGCCAGCAGCACTATCCAAAGGAGCTCCTACGAGCAGTACTTC.

The V and J genes are TRBV7-4 and TRBJ1-1; the D gene is possibly TRBD1 (5 bases). Trimming took off 2 bases at V and 0 bases at J, with 10 bases between the two ends. The CDR3 is 15 amino acids. The germline CDR1 and CDR2 sequences are SGHVT and SQSDAQ. CDR3 nucleotide sequence: TGTGCCAGCAGCTTATACCGGGGCCTGAACACTGAAGCTTTCTTT. Its translation is CASSLYRGLNTEAFF.

The chain uses TRBV5-4 and TRBJ1-1; no clear D. Germline-derived CDR1 and CDR2 are SGHNT and YYREEE (reference sequence). This CDR3 comprises 14 residues. Trimming took off 2 bases at V and 6 bases at J, with 14 bases between the two ends. CDR3 bases: TGTGCCAGCAGCTTAGACGGGCGGAGGGCTGAAGCTTTCTTT. It translates to CASSLDGRRAEAFF.

DNA of the CDR3: TGTGCCAGTAGTCCAGGGGTGAGCGAGCAGTACTTC. Translated: CASSPGVSEQYF. V is TRBV19 and J is TRBJ2-7; possible D gene TRBD1, 6 bases. The germline gives CDR1 LNHDA, CDR2 SQIVND (reference sequence). The CDR3 is 12 amino acids. The ends were cut back, 5 bases at V and 6 bases at J, with 11 bases in the middle.

This chain links TRBV19 with TRBJ1-1; D gene ambiguous. The length of the CDR3 is 12 residues. CDR1 and CDR2 (germline): LNHDA, SQIVND (reference sequence). Trimming shortened V by 6 bases and J by 3 bases, and 8 bases separated the two germline ends. The CDR3 loop reads CASSEGYTEAFF. The CDR3 coding sequence is TGTGCCAGTAGCGAAGGGTACACTGAAGCTTTCTTT.

The chain combines TRBV4-1 with TRBJ2-2; possibly TRBD1 for D (6 bases). Germline-derived CDR1 and CDR2 are MGHRA and YSYEKL. The germline V and J ends were trimmed by 0 bases and 5 bases, with 13 bases remaining between them. CDR3 length: 16 amino acids. CDR3 amino acids: CASSQEQGYWTGELFF. In DNA form, the CDR3 reads TGCGCCAGCAGCCAAGAGCAGGGGTATTGGACCGGGGAGCTGTTTTTT.

The J gene is TRBJ2-7, the V gene TRBV5-8, with 14 bases aligning to TRBD2. The V segment lost 4 bases and the J segment 0 bases; nucleotides outside the gene matches: 3. Germline assignment: CDR1 SGHTS and CDR2 YDEGEE. CDR3 length equals 16 residues. DNA of the CDR3: TGTGCCAGCAGCCACGGGACTAGCGGGAGCTCCTACGAGCAGTACTTC. Protein: CASSHGTSGSSYEQYF.

The rearrangement links TRBV2 to TRBJ2-1, with 8 positions matching TRBD2. V was pared by 8 bases and J by 2 bases, with 8 bases of the junction left unmatched. The CDR3 is made up of 15 amino acids. Germline values: CDR1 SNHLY, CDR2 FYNNEI. The CDR3 DNA follows: TGTGCCAGCCGTTCGGGAGGGGGGGCCTACAATGAGCAGTTCTTC. Its translation is CASRSGGGAYNEQFF.

J is TRBJ2-7 and V is TRBV6-5, with D hard to call. The V gene's germline CDR1 is MNHEY and CDR2 SVGAGI. V lost 5 bases and J 1 base, leaving 15 bases between the germline ends. The CDR3 is made up of 15 amino acids. This CDR3 is CASSASRGRSYEQYF. The CDR3 nucleotides read TGTGCCAGCAGTGCTTCCAGAGGCAGATCCTACGAGCAGTACTTC.

This clone was seen once. The V call is TRBV7-9, the J call TRBJ2-5, with D tentatively TRBD1 (5 bases). CDR1 and CDR2 (germline): SEHNR, FQNEAQ (reference sequence). This CDR3 comprises 14 residues. The V end lost 5 bases, the J end lost 5 bases, and 15 bases lay between the germline ends. CDR3: CASSQEIGAETQYF. CDR3 in DNA: TGTGCCAGCAGCCAGGAAATTGGGGCGGAGACCCAGTACTTC.

J is TRBJ2-7 and V is TRBV7-9; D unresolved. The CDR3 covers 13 residues. V was trimmed by 0 bases and J by 6 bases, leaving 9 bases between them. Per the germline V gene, CDR1 is SEHNR and CDR2 is FQNEAQ (reference sequence). CDR3 protein: CASSLAGQLEQYF. Written as DNA, the CDR3 is TGTGCCAGCAGCTTAGCTGGGCAACTCGAGCAGTACTTC.

V and J are TRBV9 and TRBJ2-7; D may be TRBD2 (6 bases). The V end was cut by 0 bases, the J end by 4 bases, with 17 bases between. CDR1 and CDR2 from the germline V gene are SGDLS and YYNGEE. The CDR3 has 16 residues. CDR3 nucleotide sequence: TGTGCCAGCAGCGTAGGGTGGCGGGACGCCGATTACGAGCAGTACTTC. Residues: CASSVGWRDADYEQYF.

The V call is TRBV18, the J call TRBJ2-2, with 8 bases lining up with TRBD1. This CDR3 is built from 15 residues. The ends lost 6 bases at V and 1 base at J; junction bases unmatched: 4. The germline gives CDR1 KGHSH, CDR2 LQKENI. The CDR3 reads CASSPDRGNTGELFF. The CDR3 DNA reads TGTGCCAGCTCCCCCGACAGGGGGAACACCGGGGAGCTGTTTTTT. Full variable domain (rest looked up from reference TRBV18 and TRBJ2-2): NAGVMQNPRHLVRRRGQEARLRCSPMKGHSHVYWYRQLPEEGLKFMVYLQKENIIDESGMPKERFSAEFPKEGPSILRIQQVVRGDSAAYFCASSPDRGNTGELFFGEGSRLTVL.

The chain has TRBV5-1 and TRBJ1-4; D remains unclear. Trimming removed 1 base from V and 6 bases from J, with 28 bases in between. Germline CDR1 reads SGHRS; CDR2 reads YFSETQ. The CDR3 totals 20 residues. CDR3 amino acids: CASSLLNEDPAEARDEKLFF. Here the CDR3 DNA reads TGCGCCAGCAGCTTGCTGAACGAGGACCCCGCTGAGGCAAGGGATGAAAAACTGTTTTTT.

This rearrangement joins TRBV18 to TRBJ2-5, with 11 bases matching TRBD2. J lost 2 bases, V lost 4 bases, and 9 bases had no gene match. The germline CDR1 and CDR2 sequences are KGHSH and LQKENI. The CDR3 consists of 17 residues. This chain's CDR3 is CASSRPGLAALQETQYF. The CDR3 DNA is TGTGCCAGCTCACGGCCGGGACTAGCGGCACTACAAGAGACCCAGTACTTC.

The rearrangement links TRBV19 to TRBJ2-2; D is perhaps TRBD1 or TRBD2 (5 bases each). V was pared by 1 base and J by 3 bases, with 12 bases between. From germline, CDR1 is LNHDA and CDR2 SQIVND (reference sequence). This CDR3 comprises 16 residues. This CDR3 is CASSIGWDGYTGELFF. CDR3 coding DNA: TGTGCCAGTAGTATAGGTTGGGACGGCTACACCGGGGAGCTGTTTTTT.